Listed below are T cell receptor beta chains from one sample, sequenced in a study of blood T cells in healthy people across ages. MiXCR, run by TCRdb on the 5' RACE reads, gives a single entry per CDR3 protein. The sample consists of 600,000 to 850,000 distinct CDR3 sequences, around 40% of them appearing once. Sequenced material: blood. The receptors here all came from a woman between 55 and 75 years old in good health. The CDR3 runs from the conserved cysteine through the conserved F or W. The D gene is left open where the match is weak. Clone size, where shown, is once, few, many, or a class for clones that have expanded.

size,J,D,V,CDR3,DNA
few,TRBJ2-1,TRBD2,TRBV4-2,CASSQERGDYPEQFF,TGTGCCAGCAGCCAAGAACGGGGGGACTACCCTGAGCAGTTCTTC
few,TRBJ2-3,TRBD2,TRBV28,CASSGISGGRVSDTQYF,TGTGCCAGCAGTGGAATTTCTGGCGGGAGAGTTTCAGATACGCAGTATTTT
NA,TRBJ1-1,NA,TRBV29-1,CSDPPCRVDTEAFF,TGCAGCGACCCTCCATGCAGGGTGGACACTGAAGCTTTCTTT
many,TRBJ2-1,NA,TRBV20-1,CSAPSGASYNEQFF,TGCAGTGCTCCTTCCGGGGCTTCCTACAATGAGCAGTTCTTC
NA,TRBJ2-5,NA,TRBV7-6,CASRPDIRETQYF,TGTGCCAGCAGACCGGACATACGTGAGACCCAGTACTTC
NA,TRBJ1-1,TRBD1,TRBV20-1,CSSFTTGAPSVAFF,TGCAGTTCCTTCACTACAGGGGCGCCGTCGGTCGCTTTCTTT
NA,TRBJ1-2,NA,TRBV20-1,CSARDRGAGYTF,TGCAGTGCTAGAGATCGCGGAGCTGGCTACACCTTC
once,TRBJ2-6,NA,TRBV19,CASSIWGDSGANVLTF,TGTGCCAGTAGTATCTGGGGAGACTCTGGGGCCAACGTCCTGACTTTC
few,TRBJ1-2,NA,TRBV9,CASSSVGPYGYTF,TGTGCCAGCAGCTCAGTAGGTCCCTATGGCTACACCTTC
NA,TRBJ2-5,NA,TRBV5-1,CASSFSGPQETQYF,TGCGCCAGCAGCTTTTCCGGACCCCAAGAGACCCAGTACTTC
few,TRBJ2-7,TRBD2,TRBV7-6,CASSLTAGGYEQYF,TGTGCCAGCAGCCTAACCGCGGGGGGCTACGAGCAGTACTTC
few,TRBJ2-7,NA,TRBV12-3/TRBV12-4,CASTGISYEQYF,TGTGCCAGCACGGGGATTTCCTACGAGCAGTACTTC
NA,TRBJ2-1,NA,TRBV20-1,CSARDPGVNEQFF,TGCAGTGCTAGAGATCCAGGCGTCAATGAGCAGTTCTTC
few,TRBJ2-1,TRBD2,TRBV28,CASRLAGGSEQFF,TGTGCCAGCAGGTTAGCGGGAGGGAGTGAGCAGTTCTTC
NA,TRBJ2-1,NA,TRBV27,CASSLPGLPYNEQFF,TGTGCCAGCAGTTTACCGGGTCTACCCTACAATGAGCAGTTCTTC
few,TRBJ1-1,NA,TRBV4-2,CASSQDWHRNTEAFF,TGTGCCAGCAGCCAAGATTGGCACCGGAACACTGAAGCTTTCTTT
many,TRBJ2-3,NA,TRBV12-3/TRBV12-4,CASSLEGPTQYF,TGTGCCAGCAGTTTGGAAGGACCTACGCAGTATTTT
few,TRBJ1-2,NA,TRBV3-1,CASSQDRAGYGYTF,TGTGCCAGCAGCCAAGACAGGGCGGGGTATGGCTACACCTTC
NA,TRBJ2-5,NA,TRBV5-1,CASRQGWGQETQYF,TGCGCCAGCAGACAGGGATGGGGGCAGGAGACCCAGTACTTC
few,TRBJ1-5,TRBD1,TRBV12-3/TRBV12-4,CASRAGQGNQPQHF,TGTGCCAGCAGGGCGGGACAGGGAAATCAGCCCCAGCATTTT
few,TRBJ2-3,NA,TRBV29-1,CSVGQTADTQYF,TGCAGCGTTGGACAGACGGCAGATACGCAGTATTTT
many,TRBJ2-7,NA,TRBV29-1,CSVEYTGLMPYEQYF,TGCAGCGTTGAATACACGGGACTCATGCCCTACGAGCAGTACTTC
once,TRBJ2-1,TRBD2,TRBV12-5,CASGLVGLAGGAYNEQFF,TGTGCTAGTGGTTTGGTTGGACTAGCGGGGGGGGCCTACAATGAGCAGTTCTTC
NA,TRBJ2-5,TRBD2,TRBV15,CATRTSGPETQYF,TGTGCCACCAGGACTAGCGGGCCCGAGACCCAGTACTTC
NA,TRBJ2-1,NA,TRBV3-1,CASSLDTARQQFF,TGTGCCAGCAGCCTCGATACGGCCCGTCAGCAGTTCTTC
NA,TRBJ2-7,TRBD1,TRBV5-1,CASTGQGVDEQYF,TGCGCCAGCACCGGACAGGGGGTGGACGAGCAGTACTTC
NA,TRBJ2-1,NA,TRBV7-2,CASSPDSSNQFF,TGTGCCAGCAGCCCAGACTCCTCAAATCAGTTCTTC
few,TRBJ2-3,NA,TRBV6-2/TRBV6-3,CASSFLSSHPGDTQYF,TGTGCCAGCAGTTTCCTCAGCAGCCACCCGGGAGATACGCAGTATTTT
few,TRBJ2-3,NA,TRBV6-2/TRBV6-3,CASSPRSTGVDTQYF,TGTGCCAGCAGCCCACGGTCAACGGGAGTAGATACGCAGTATTTT
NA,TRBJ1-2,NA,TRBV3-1,CASSPRTVYGYTF,TGTGCCAGCAGCCCCAGGACGGTCTATGGCTACACCTTC
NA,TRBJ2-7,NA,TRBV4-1,CASSQDGVYEQYF,TGCGCCAGCAGCCAAGACGGAGTCTACGAGCAGTACTTC
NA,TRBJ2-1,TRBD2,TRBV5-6,CASSFWTSGEDEQFF,TGTGCCAGCAGCTTTTGGACTAGCGGCGAGGATGAGCAGTTCTTC
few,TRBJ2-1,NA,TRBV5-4,CASSQWAGAKHNEQFF,TGTGCCAGCAGCCAGTGGGCGGGGGCGAAACACAATGAGCAGTTCTTC